The clone carrying this T cell receptor (beta chain) was counted only a few times. What it binds is unknown. This sample stems from a study of T cells after yellow fever vaccination. Background on the study: Preparing low-cell-number fractions relied on SMART-Seq v4 Ultra Low Input.

TCRdb reprocessed the 5' RACE reads with MiXCR, giving one entry per CDR3 protein. Here the sample spans approximately 350,000 distinct CDR3 sequences, around a tenth being singletons. Overall study results and limits: Of the clonotypes, a small share occurred in both CD4 and CD8 compartments. On re-exposure, the response was weaker but peaked faster, at day 5 versus 15.

The sequence was obtained from a man between 18 and 29 years old who received the YFV17D yellow fever vaccine. Sample: PBMCs, taken on the day of the first yellow fever vaccination.

The CDR3 sequence: CASSLIGAAFF. CDR3 bases: TGTGCCAGCAGTTTGATTGGGGCGGCTTTCTTT. V gene TRBV12-3 or TRBV12-4 combines with J gene TRBJ1-1; tentative D call: TRBD1 (5 bases). This CDR3 is 11 amino acids long. Trimming left V 3 bases short and J 11 bases short, with 10 bases between.